This passage covers 20 T cell receptor beta chains from one sample sequenced in a study of metastatic and nonmetastatic thyroid tumors. Patients were all untreated before their thyroid surgery. TCRdb ran MiXCR on the PCR reads. The sample contains approximately 22,000 clones, approximately 15% of which appear only once. The specimen was tumor tissue. The receptor set was obtained from a female donor with papillary thyroid cancer or a benign thyroid nodule (not recorded which). Some clones in this sample may be carry-over from other donors' samples.

Many counts were recorded for this clone. A read error may produce the germline difference seen at one junction end. The V call is TRBV27, the J call TRBJ2-5; tentative D call: TRBD1 (5 bases). Per the germline V gene, CDR1 is MNHEY and CDR2 is SMNVEV (reference sequence). This CDR3 spans 13 amino acids. The CDR3 spells CANSFGQGETQYF. The CDR3 DNA follows: TGTGCCAACAGTTTTGGGCAGGGAGAGACCCAGTACTTC.

This clone was recorded at least ten times. The rearrangement links TRBV28 to TRBJ1-1; no reliable D call. V gave up 7 bases and J gave up 3 bases, with 18 bases separating them. CDR1 and CDR2 (germline): MDHEN, SYDVKM. The CDR3 has 15 residues. Here the CDR3 DNA reads TGTGCCAGCACCCCCTCTGGTTTAAGGGACACTGAAGCTTTCTTT. Protein product: CASTPSGLRDTEAFF. The full variable domain, its missing parts supplied by reference TRBV28 and TRBJ1-1, is DVKVTQSSRYLVKRTGEKVFLECVQDMDHENMFWYRQDPGLGLRLIYFSYDVKMKEKGDIPEGYSVSREKKERFSLILESASTNQTSMYLCASTPSGLRDTEAFFGQGTRLTVV.

This clone is termed medium-sized. The V and J genes are TRBV3-1 and TRBJ2-7; TRBD2 might be the D (6 bases). The CDR3 has 16 residues. The V gene's germline CDR1 is LGHDT and CDR2 YNNKEL (reference sequence). Trimming shortened V by 2 bases and J by 0 bases, and 14 bases separated the two germline ends. The DNA of the CDR3 is TGTGCCAGCAGCCAATTTGGACTACAGAGCTCCTACGAGCAGTACTTC. Translated, it gives CASSQFGLQSSYEQYF.

Many counts were recorded for this clone. The chain recombines TRBV28 with TRBJ2-1; 12 nucleotides line up with TRBD2. Germline CDR1 reads MDHEN; CDR2 reads SYDVKM. This CDR3 region has 19 residues. The J segment lost 7 bases and the V segment lost 4 bases, leaving 17 bases of the junction unmatched. CDR3 region: CASSSPSSGTSGHWNEQFF. The CDR3 DNA follows: TGTGCCAGCAGTTCCCCCTCCTCCGGGACTAGCGGGCATTGGAATGAGCAGTTCTTC. Using reference TRBV28 and TRBJ2-1 for the parts outside the CDR3, the full variable domain is DVKVTQSSRYLVKRTGEKVFLECVQDMDHENMFWYRQDPGLGLRLIYFSYDVKMKEKGDIPEGYSVSREKKERFSLILESASTNQTSMYLCASSSPSSGTSGHWNEQFFGPGTRLTVL.

This clone showed up many times. The V call is TRBV30, the J call TRBJ2-2; no definite D call. Per the germline V gene, CDR1 is GTSNPN and CDR2 is SVGIG (reference sequence). The V end was cut by 3 bases, the J end by 0 bases, with 8 bases between. The CDR3 consists of 14 residues. The CDR3 DNA reads TGTGCCTGGAGGTTATACACGAACACCGGGGAGCTGTTTTTT. Its translation: CAWRLYTNTGELFF.

The chain recombines TRBV12-3 or TRBV12-4 with TRBJ2-3, with 8 bases lining up with TRBD1. J lost 4 bases, V lost 7 bases, and 4 bases had no gene match. CDR3 length: 13 residues. The CDR3 sequence: CASTPDRADTQYF. The CDR3 coding sequence is TGTGCCAGCACCCCGGACAGGGCAGATACGCAGTATTTT.

Turning to this clone: A much larger clone differs from this one at a single base, so this may be a read error. The chain joins TRBV5-1 to TRBJ1-3; possibly TRBD1 for D (5 bases). Germline CDR1 SGHRS, CDR2 YFSETQ. V lost 5 bases and J lost 4, with 13 bases in between. The CDR3 loop spans 14 amino acids. In nucleotides, the CDR3 is TGCGCCAGCAGTGGGACGGGGCCCGGAAACACCATATATTTT. It specifies CASSGTGPGNTIYF.

This clone was detected a few times. This chain uses TRBV6-1 with TRBJ2-3, with D possibly called TRBD1 or TRBD2 (5 bases each). CDR3 length: 16 residues. CDR1 MNHNS and CDR2 SASEGT come from the germline V gene. Trimming removed 5 bases at V and 0 bases at J, with 15 bases between. CDR3 DNA sequence: TGTGCCAGCAGTTCCGGACTTGGGGGTAGCACAGATACGCAGTATTTT. It yields the protein CASSSGLGGSTDTQYF.

Ten or more counts support this clone. The chain has TRBV11-2 and TRBJ2-7; D tentatively reads TRBD1 or TRBD2 (5 bases each). Per germline, CDR1 SGHAT and CDR2 FQNNGV. Trimming left V 5 bases short and J 0 bases short, with 14 bases between. This CDR3 region has 15 residues. For the CDR3, the DNA is TGTGCCAGCAGCCCCCGGGACGGGATCTCCTACGAGCAGTACTTC. Translating it yields CASSPRDGISYEQYF.

This clone is a singleton in its sample. The gene calls are TRBV5-6 and TRBJ2-5; D is perhaps TRBD1 or TRBD2 (5 bases each). The V end lost 2 bases, the J end lost 4 bases, and 9 bases lay between the germline ends. The CDR3 contains 13 residues. CDR1 is SGHDT, CDR2 YYEEEE, per germline. CDR3 bases: TGTGCCAGCAGCTTAATGGGACCAGAGACCCAGTACTTC. Amino acids: CASSLMGPETQYF.

This clone was recorded many times. Just one base apart from a much larger clone, this may be a read error. CDR3 amino acids: CASVPSRGRKGTQYF. The CDR3 DNA reads as TGTGCCAGCGTACCCTCCAGGGGGCGTAAAGGGACCCAGTACTTC. J is TRBJ2-5 and V is TRBV2; TRBD1 matches 8 bases. Germline-derived CDR1 and CDR2 are SNHLY and FYNNEI. This CDR3 has 15 amino acids. J lost 7 bases, V lost 8 bases, and 15 bases had no gene match.

A single count supports this clone. The junction shows a germline mismatch at one end, possibly a read error. The CDR3 bases are TGCGCCAGCAGCCGGACTATCGGCCAAGATACCCAGTACTTC. Translating gives CASSRTIGQDTQYF. V is TRBV5-1 and J is TRBJ2-5; D may be TRBD2 (6 bases). The length of the CDR3 is 14 residues. Germline CDR1 is SGHRS and CDR2 is YFSETQ. The entire variable domain, with the rest obtained from reference TRBV5-1 and TRBJ2-5, is as follows: KAGVTQTPRYLIKTRGQQVTLSCSPISGHRSVSWYQQTPGQGLQFLFEYFSETQRNKGNFPGRFSGRQFSNSRSEMNVSTLELGDSALYLCASSRTIGQDTQYFGPGTRLLVL.

In nucleotides, the CDR3 is TGTGCTATCAGTGTTGGAGGGGGCCCGAATGAAAAACTGTTTTTT. Protein sequence: CAISVGGGPNEKLFF. The chain couples TRBV6-1 to TRBJ1-4; TRBD1 agrees at 7 bases. From germline, CDR1 is MNHNS and CDR2 SASEGT. The CDR3 has 15 amino acids.

This clone was found many times. The chain recombines TRBV20-1 with TRBJ1-6; 9 bases are a match to TRBD1. The CDR3 runs 19 residues. With 1 base clipped from V and 4 bases from J, the junction kept 14 bases outside the gene matches. Looked up from germline, CDR1 is DFQATT and CDR2 is SNEGSKA (reference sequence). Here the CDR3 reads CSARVAGQGGNIYNSPLHF. The CDR3 region has the DNA TGCAGTGCTAGAGTAGCGGGACAGGGTGGGAATATATATAATTCACCCCTCCACTTT.

This clone has a count of ten or more. This chain connects TRBV28 to TRBJ1-5; no clear D. The CDR3 sequence is 13 residues long. The germline gives CDR1 MDHEN, CDR2 SYDVKM. The V and J ends lost 11 bases and 6 bases respectively, with 17 bases between them. The CDR3 here is CACNWDPGQPQHF. The CDR3 DNA sequence: TGTGCCTGCAACTGGGATCCCGGTCAGCCCCAGCATTTT.

Many counts were recorded for this clone. The rearrangement uses TRBV24-1 and TRBJ2-5; 7 nucleotides match TRBD1. From germline, CDR1 is KGHDR and CDR2 SFDVKD. CDR3 length equals 15 residues. Trimming cost V 4 bases and J 5 bases; bases outside gene matches: 9. The CDR3 DNA reads TGTGCCACCAGTGACCTAATGGGACAGTCGGAGACCCAGTACTTC. This sequence encodes CATSDLMGQSETQYF.

A note on this clone: Compared with germline, one end of the junction differs, possibly owing to a read error. V is TRBV5-1 and J is TRBJ2-7, with D unclear. CDR3 length equals 14 residues. Germline assignment: CDR1 SGHRS and CDR2 YFSETQ. In DNA, the CDR3 is TGCGCCAGCAGCCCTATCCCGGGTGTGTACGAGCAGTACTTT. It is translated as CASSPIPGVYEQYF.

Many counts were recorded for this clone. The chain combines TRBV7-2 with TRBJ1-1, with no clear D. The CDR3 spans 13 residues. V was pared by 0 bases and J by 4 bases, with 6 bases between. Germline CDR1 and CDR2: SGHTA and FQGNSA. The chain's CDR3 is CASSLALGTEAFF. Written as DNA, the CDR3 is TGTGCCAGCAGCTTAGCCCTGGGCACTGAAGCTTTCTTT.

This clone has ten or more counts. The chain employs TRBV7-9 and TRBJ1-4; tentatively, D is TRBD1 (5 bases). The CDR3 spans 15 residues. Trimming shortened V by 1 base and J by 1 base, and 7 bases separated the two germline ends. CDR1 is SEHNR and CDR2 is FQNEAQ in the germline V gene (reference sequence). CDR3 coding DNA: TGTGCCAGCAGCTTAGGCGGGGGAACTAATGAAAAACTGTTTTTT. It translates to CASSLGGGTNEKLFF.

As for this clone: One end of the junction fails to match germline, which may point to a read error. This chain connects TRBV19 to TRBJ2-5; D gene unclear. The CDR3 is 13 residues long. Germline V gives CDR1 LNHDA, CDR2 SQIVND (reference sequence). CDR3 sequence reads: CASSGKNQENQYF. DNA of the CDR3: TGTGCCAGTAGCGGAAAGAACCAAGAGAACCAGTACTTC. The full variable domain, completed using reference TRBV19 and TRBJ2-5, is DGGITQSPKYLFRKEGQNVTLSCEQNLNHDAMYWYRQDPGQGLRLIYYSQIVNDFQKGDIAEGYSVSREKKESFPLTVTSAQKNPTAFYLCASSGKNQENQYFGPGTRLLVL.